This note documents a single TCR beta chain sequence. Germline CDR1 reads DFQATT; CDR2 reads SNEGSKA (reference sequence). Trimming at V came to 6 bases and at J to 1 base, leaving 4 bases not matched to a gene. The CDR3 has 14 residues. The data are from a study of T-cell reconstitution after alpha-beta-depleted transplantation in children. The TCRbeta library incorporated unique molecular identifiers. TCRdb processed the PCR reads anew with MiXCR; each CDR3 protein has one entry. The table has 550,000 to 600,000 distinct CDR3 sequences, roughly 24% seen once. The sequence came from a boy less than two years old who had a stem cell transplant for acute myeloid leukemia, so the T cells may come from the graft donor. The gene calls are TRBV20-1 and TRBJ2-1, with 9 bases fitting TRBD2. The sample in question was PBMCs, mostly from graft donor cells, obtained 360 days after TCRalphabeta/CD19-depleted stem cell transplant. The DNA of the CDR3 is TGCAGTGCCTGCGGGGGGGGTTCCTACAATGAGCAGTTCTTC. It encodes CSACGGGSYNEQFF.